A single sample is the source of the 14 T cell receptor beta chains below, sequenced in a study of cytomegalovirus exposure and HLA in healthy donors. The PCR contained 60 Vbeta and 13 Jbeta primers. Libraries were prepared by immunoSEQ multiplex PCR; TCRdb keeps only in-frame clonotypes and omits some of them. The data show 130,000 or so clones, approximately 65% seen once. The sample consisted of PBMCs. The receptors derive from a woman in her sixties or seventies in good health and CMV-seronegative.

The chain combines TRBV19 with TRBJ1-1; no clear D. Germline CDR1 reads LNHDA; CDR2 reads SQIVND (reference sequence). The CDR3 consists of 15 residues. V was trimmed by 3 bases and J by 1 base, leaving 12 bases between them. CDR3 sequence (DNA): TGTGCCAGTAGTATCTATTCTGGGCAGAACACTGAAGCTTTCTTT. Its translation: CASSIYSGQNTEAFF.

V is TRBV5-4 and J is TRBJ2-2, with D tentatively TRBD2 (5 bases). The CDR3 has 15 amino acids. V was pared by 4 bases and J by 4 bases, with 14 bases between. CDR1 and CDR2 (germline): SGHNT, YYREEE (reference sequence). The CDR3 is CASSRKLGSTGELFF. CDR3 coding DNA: TGTGCCAGCAGCAGGAAACTAGGATCCACCGGGGAGCTGTTTTTT.

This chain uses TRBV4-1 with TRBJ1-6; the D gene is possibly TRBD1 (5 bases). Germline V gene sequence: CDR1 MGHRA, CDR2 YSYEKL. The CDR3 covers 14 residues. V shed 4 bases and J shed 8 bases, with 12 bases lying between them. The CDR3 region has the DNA TGCGCCAGCAGCCCAGGCAGGGATGATTCACCCCTCCACTTT. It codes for CASSPGRDDSPLHF.

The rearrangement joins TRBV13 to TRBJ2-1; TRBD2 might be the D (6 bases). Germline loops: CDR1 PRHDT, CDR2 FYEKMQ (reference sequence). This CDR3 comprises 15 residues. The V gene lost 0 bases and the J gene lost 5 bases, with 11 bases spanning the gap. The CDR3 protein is CASSLGALANNEQFF. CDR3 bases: TGTGCCAGCAGCTTAGGGGCACTAGCAAACAATGAGCAGTTCTTC.

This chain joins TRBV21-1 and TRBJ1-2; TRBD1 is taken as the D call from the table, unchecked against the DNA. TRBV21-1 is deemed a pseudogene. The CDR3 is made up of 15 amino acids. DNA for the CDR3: TGTGCCAGCAGCAAAGCGTGGGACAATAACTATGGCTACACCTTC. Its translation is CASSKAWDNNYGYTF.

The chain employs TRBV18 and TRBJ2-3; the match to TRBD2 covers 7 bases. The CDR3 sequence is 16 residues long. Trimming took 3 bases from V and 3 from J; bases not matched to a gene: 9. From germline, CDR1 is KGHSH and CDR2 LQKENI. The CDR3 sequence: CASSPARLAGTDTQYF. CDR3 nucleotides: TGTGCCAGCTCACCCGCACGACTAGCAGGTACAGATACGCAGTATTTT.

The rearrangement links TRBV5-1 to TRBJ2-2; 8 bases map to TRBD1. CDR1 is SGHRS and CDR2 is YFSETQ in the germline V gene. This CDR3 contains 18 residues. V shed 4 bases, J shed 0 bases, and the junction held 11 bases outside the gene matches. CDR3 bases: TGCGCCAGCAGCATTACCCACCAGGGGGCTGCGAACACCGGGGAGCTGTTTTTT. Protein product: CASSITHQGAANTGELFF.

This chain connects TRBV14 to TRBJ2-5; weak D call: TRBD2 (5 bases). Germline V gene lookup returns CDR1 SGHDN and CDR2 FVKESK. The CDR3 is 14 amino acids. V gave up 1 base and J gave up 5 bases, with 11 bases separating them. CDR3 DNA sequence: TGTGCCAGCAGCCAAGGAGGGAACTGGGAGACCCAGTACTTC. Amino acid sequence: CASSQGGNWETQYF.

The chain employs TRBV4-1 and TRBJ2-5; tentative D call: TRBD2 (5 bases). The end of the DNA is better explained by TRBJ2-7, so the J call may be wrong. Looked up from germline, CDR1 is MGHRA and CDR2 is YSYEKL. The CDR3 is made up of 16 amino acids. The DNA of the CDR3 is TGCGCCAGCAGCCAACCGGACTCAGCTAGCTGGTACGAGCAGTACTTC. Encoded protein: CASSQPDSASWYEQYF.

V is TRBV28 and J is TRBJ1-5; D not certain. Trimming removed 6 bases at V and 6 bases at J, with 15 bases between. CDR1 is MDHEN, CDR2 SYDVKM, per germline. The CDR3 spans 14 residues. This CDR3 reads CASSEEWAIQPQHF. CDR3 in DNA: TGTGCCAGCAGCGAAGAATGGGCCATTCAGCCCCAGCATTTT.

This CDR3 is CASSLGGQRLRSSYEQYF. The CDR3 DNA reads as TGCGCCAGCAGCTTGGGGGGACAGAGGTTGAGGAGCTCCTACGAGCAGTACTTC. V gene TRBV5-1 combines with J gene TRBJ2-7; TRBD1 agrees at 7 bases. The germline CDR1 and CDR2 sequences are SGHRS and YFSETQ. The V gene end was trimmed by 0 bases and the J gene end by 0 bases; junction bases not matched to a gene: 12. This CDR3 is built from 18 residues.

The chain's CDR3 is CASGLDRDNEQFF. The CDR3 region has the DNA TGTGCCAGCGGTTTGGATCGGGACAATGAGCAGTTCTTC. This chain joins TRBV2 and TRBJ2-1; D unclear. The V end was cut by 8 bases, the J end by 5 bases, with 13 bases between. The CDR3 has 13 residues. Germline V CDR1 and CDR2: SNHLY, FYNNEI.

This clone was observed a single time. The CDR3 coding sequence is TGTGCTAGTGGTTCCGGACAGGGGCCCACAGATACGCAGTATTTT. Translating it yields CASGSGQGPTDTQYF. The rearrangement uses TRBV12-5 and TRBJ2-3; 9 nucleotides agree with TRBD1. After removal of 4 bases from V and 2 bases from J, the junction contained 4 bases not matched to a gene. Per germline, CDR1 LGHNT and CDR2 FRNRAP. The CDR3 loop spans 15 amino acids.

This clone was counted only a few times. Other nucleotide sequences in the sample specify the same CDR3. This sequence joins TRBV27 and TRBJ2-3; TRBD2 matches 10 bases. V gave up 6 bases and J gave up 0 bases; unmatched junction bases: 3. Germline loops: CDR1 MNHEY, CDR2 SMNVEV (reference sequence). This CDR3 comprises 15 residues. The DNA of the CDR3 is TGTGCCAGCAGCCTGACTAGCGGGAGCACAGATACGCAGTATTTT. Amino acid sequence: CASSLTSGSTDTQYF.